This entry lists 7 T cell receptor beta chains sequenced from one sample in a study of T cells in Graves' hyperthyroidism and ophthalmopathy (dated by TCRdb to about 2019). Library method: multiplex PCR. Sequenced on an Illumina HiSeq 2000. The TCR beta CDR3 regions were amplified from RNA transcripts. The TCR CDR3 was subjected to a first round of RT-PCR using the HTBI primer set and the Qiagen OneStep RT-PCR kit. TCRdb itself trimmed the public reads at Q25 with fastp, ran MiXCR and retained productive beta chains. Each entry is one CDR3 protein sequence, shown with its most common DNA and genes. Within this sample are almost 600,000 distinct CDR3 sequences, with approximately 15% of them counted one time only. The ten largest account for 4.5% to 6% of the sample. Sequencing was performed on blood. These receptors all come from a woman aged 25 to 45 with Graves' hyperthyroidism that later progressed to Graves' ophthalmopathy.

This clonotype showed up many times. The chain combines TRBV28 with TRBJ1-6; 8 bases are shared with TRBD1. The V gene's germline CDR1 is MDHEN and CDR2 SYDVKM. V dropped 3 bases and J dropped 10; count of bases not matched to a gene: 5. The CDR3 runs 14 residues. CDR3 residues: CASSFQGTGSPLHF. CDR3 coding DNA: TGTGCCAGCAGTTTTCAGGGGACAGGATCACCCCTCCACTTT.

This clonotype was detected ten times or more. CDR3 loop: CASRGGDTQYF. CDR3 in DNA: TGTGCCAGCAGGGGCGGAGATACGCAGTATTTT. The chain carries TRBV11-2 and TRBJ2-3; D remains unclear. The CDR3 is 11 amino acids. Trimming removed 6 bases at V and 5 bases at J, with 6 bases between. Looked up from germline, CDR1 is SGHAT and CDR2 is FQNNGV.

This clonotype occurred a few times. The gene calls are TRBV6-2 or TRBV6-3 and TRBJ1-2; D uncertain. Germline V CDR1 and CDR2: MNHEY, SVGEGT. This CDR3 contains 13 residues. The V end lost 7 bases, the J end lost 2 bases, and 11 bases lay between the germline ends. CDR3 region: CASTPNPNYGYTF. CDR3 coding DNA: TGTGCCAGCACTCCGAACCCCAACTATGGCTACACCTTC.

The rearrangement joins TRBV20-1 to TRBJ1-5; TRBD1 matches 12 bases. This CDR3 spans 18 amino acids. V dropped 0 bases and J dropped 0; count of bases not matched to a gene: 6. CDR1 and CDR2 from the germline V gene are DFQATT and SNEGSKA (reference sequence). The CDR3 loop is CSAREGTGGVFSNQPQHF. The CDR3 nucleotides are TGCAGTGCTAGAGAGGGGACAGGGGGCGTTTTTAGCAATCAGCCCCAGCATTTT.

This clonotype was seen repeatedly, ten times or more. The V and J genes are TRBV7-9 and TRBJ2-3, with TRBD2 as a possible D gene (5 bases). With 6 bases removed from V and 2 bases from J, the gap between germline ends came to 15 bases. Germline CDR1 reads SEHNR; CDR2 reads FQNEAQ (reference sequence). The CDR3 consists of 15 residues. The DNA for the CDR3 is TGTGCCAGCAGGAAGTCGGGGTCACTCACAGATACGCAGTATTTT. Protein product: CASRKSGSLTDTQYF.

This clonotype was observed at least ten times. The chain links TRBV7-9 to TRBJ2-2; D is possibly TRBD1 (6 bases). CDR3 size: 16 residues. The V end was cut by 1 base, the J end by 0 bases, with 9 bases between. Germline V gives CDR1 SEHNR, CDR2 FQNEAQ (reference sequence). The CDR3 bases are TGTGCCAGCAGCTTAGAAGGACAGACGAACACCGGGGAGCTGTTTTTT. It codes for CASSLEGQTNTGELFF.

This clonotype has ten or more counts. The chain recombines TRBV7-8 with TRBJ1-1; possible D gene TRBD1, 5 bases. The CDR3 has 21 amino acids. CDR1 and CDR2 (germline): SGHVS, FQNEAQ. Deletions cut 3 bases from V and 1 base from J, with 30 bases between. The DNA for the CDR3 is TGTGCCAGCAGCTTCGTGGGGGTCCCTGGTCTATCAATGGCCCCGAACACTGAAGCTTTCTTT. It codes for CASSFVGVPGLSMAPNTEAFF.